This T cell receptor beta chain was retrieved from a study of T cell repertoires in cytomegalovirus infection (dated by TCRdb to about 2019). As for the study more broadly: Because public TCR beta signatures pointed to carriage of CMV infection together with the matching HLA type, the HLA type of each donor mattered for the analysis. Findings and caveats that apply to the study as a whole: Cumulative frequency of public TCR beta family members discriminated carriers of CMV infection plus the relevant HLA type in this cohort and an independent roughly 330-donor cohort. The ex vivo response was dominated by HLA-C-restricted CMV-specific TCR beta clonotypes, which also provided the single most frequent clonotype in two of eight donors.

The CDR3 spans 11 residues, from the cysteine through the phenylalanine. Just CDR3 DNA is preserved here, 33 bases in frame from base 1. The germline V gene encodes CDR1 MNHNS and CDR2 SASEGT. Between the V and J ends, shortened by 11 bases and 5 bases respectively, the junction contains 12 bases. As for this clonotype: The specificity of this receptor is unknown. Base quality data are lacking; no much larger clone is found one base away.

The listed sequencing device is Illumina HiSeq 1500. TCRdb redid the processing of the public reads, applying fastp at Q25 and MiXCR, and retained in-frame beta chains. Records with the same CDR3 protein are collapsed into one entry carrying the most frequent genes and DNA. A total of a few hundred thousand distinct CDR3 sequences appear in this sample, 8% to 10% of them only once. The ten largest clones represent approximately 4.7% of the sample. The sequencing sample was made of PBMCs. The receptor chain draws on TRBV6-1 and TRBJ2-5; a weak D assignment points to TRBD2 (6 bases agree). This sequence originates from a human donor in good health (CMV status not recorded). Some clones in this sample may be carry-over from other donors' samples. The CDR3 region reads CAGGNRETQYF. The DNA sequence is as follows: TGTGCCGGGGGGAACAGGGAGACCCAGTACTTC.